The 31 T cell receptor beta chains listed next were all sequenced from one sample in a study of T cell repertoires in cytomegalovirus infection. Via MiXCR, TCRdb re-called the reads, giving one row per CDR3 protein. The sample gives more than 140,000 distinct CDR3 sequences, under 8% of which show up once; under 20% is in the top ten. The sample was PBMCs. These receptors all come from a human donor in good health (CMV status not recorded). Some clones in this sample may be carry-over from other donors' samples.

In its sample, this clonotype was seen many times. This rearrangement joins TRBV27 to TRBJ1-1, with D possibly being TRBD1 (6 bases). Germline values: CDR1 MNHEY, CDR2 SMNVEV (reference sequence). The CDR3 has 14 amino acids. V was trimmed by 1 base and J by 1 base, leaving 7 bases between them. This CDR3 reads CASSLWGPNTEAFF. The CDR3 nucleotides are TGTGCCAGCAGTTTATGGGGGCCGAACACTGAAGCTTTCTTT.

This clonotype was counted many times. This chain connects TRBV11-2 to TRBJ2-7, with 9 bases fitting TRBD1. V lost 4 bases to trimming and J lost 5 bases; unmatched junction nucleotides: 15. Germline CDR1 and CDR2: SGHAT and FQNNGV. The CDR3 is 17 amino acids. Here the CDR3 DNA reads TGTGCCAGCAGCTCCAAACCTAACCGGGACAGGGTCCACGAGCAGTACTTC. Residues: CASSSKPNRDRVHEQYF. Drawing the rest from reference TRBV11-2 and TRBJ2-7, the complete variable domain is EAGVAQSPRYKIIEKRQSVAFWCNPISGHATLYWYQQILGQGPKLLIQFQNNGVVDDSQLPKDRFSAERLKGVDSTLKIQPAKLEDSAVYLCASSSKPNRDRVHEQYFGPGTRLTVT.

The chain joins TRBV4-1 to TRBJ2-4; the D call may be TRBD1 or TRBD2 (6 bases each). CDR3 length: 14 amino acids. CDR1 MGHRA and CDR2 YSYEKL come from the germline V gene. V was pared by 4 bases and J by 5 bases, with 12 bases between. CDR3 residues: CASSLADSQNIQYF. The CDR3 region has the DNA TGCGCCAGCAGCCTAGCGGACAGCCAAAACATTCAGTACTTC.

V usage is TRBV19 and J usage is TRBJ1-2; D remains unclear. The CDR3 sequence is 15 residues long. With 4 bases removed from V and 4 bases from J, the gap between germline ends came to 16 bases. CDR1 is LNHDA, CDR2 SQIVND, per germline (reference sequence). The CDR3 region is CASSTSWRSVYGYTF. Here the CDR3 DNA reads TGTGCCAGTAGTACCTCGTGGAGGTCGGTCTATGGCTACACCTTC.

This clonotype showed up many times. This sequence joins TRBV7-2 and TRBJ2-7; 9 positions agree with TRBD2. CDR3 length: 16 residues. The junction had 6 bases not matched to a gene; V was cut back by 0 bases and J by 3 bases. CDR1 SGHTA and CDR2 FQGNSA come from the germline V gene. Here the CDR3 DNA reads TGTGCCAGCAGCTTAGCGCGGGGGGGCGGCTACTACGAGCAGTACTTC. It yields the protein CASSLARGGGYYEQYF.

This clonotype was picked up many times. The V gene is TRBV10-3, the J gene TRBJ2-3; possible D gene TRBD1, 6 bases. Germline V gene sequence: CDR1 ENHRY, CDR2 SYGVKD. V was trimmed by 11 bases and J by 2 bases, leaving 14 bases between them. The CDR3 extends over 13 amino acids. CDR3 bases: TGTGCCGCTGCTAGGGGGATCACAGATACGCAGTATTTT. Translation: CAAARGITDTQYF.

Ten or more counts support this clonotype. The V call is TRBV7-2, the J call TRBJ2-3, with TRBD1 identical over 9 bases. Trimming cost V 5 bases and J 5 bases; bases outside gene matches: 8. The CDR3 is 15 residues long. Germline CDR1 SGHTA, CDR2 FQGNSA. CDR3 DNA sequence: TGTGCCAGCAGCCGAACGACAGGGGGAGAAGATACGCAGTATTTT. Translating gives CASSRTTGGEDTQYF. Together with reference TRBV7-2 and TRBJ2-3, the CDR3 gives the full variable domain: GAGVSQSPSNKVTEKGKDVELRCDPISGHTALYWYRQSLGQGLEFLIYFQGNSAPDKSGLPSDRFSAERTGGSVSTLTIQRTQQEDSAVYLCASSRTTGGEDTQYFGPGTRLTVL.

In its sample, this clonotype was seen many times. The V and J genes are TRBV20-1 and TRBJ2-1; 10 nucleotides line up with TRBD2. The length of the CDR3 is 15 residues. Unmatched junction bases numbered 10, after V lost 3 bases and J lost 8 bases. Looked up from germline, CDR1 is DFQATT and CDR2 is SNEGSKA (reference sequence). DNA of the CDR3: TGCAGTGCTAGTCCAAGCGGGGGGGGATCGTATGAGCAGTTCTTC. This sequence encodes CSASPSGGGSYEQFF.

The CDR3 DNA reads TGTGCCAGTAGTATAGGCGGCAATCAGCCCCAGCATTTT. The encoded protein is CASSIGGNQPQHF. The chain joins TRBV19 to TRBJ1-5, with unresolved D. The CDR3 contains 13 residues. Germline CDR1 is LNHDA and CDR2 is SQIVND (reference sequence). Trimming cost V 1 base and J 2 bases, with 3 bases left between them.

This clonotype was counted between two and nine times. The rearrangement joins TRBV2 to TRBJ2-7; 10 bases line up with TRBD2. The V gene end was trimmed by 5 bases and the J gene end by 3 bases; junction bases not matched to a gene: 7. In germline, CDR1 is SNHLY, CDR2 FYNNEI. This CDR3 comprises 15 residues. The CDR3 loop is CASSTSSGGFYEQYF. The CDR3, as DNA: TGTGCCAGCAGTACTTCTAGCGGGGGTTTCTACGAGCAGTACTTC. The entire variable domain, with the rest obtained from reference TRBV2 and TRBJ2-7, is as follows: EPEVTQTPSHQVTQMGQEVILRCVPISNHLYFYWYRQILGQKVEFLVSFYNNEISEKSEIFDDQFSVERPDGSNFTLKIRSTKLEDSAMYFCASSTSSGGFYEQYFGPGTRLTVT.

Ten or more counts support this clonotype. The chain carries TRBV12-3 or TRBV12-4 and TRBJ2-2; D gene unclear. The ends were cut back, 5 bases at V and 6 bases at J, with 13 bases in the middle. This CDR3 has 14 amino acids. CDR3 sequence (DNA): TGTGCCAGCAGTCCAACTCGTACGGCCGGGGAGCTGTTTTTT. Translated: CASSPTRTAGELFF.

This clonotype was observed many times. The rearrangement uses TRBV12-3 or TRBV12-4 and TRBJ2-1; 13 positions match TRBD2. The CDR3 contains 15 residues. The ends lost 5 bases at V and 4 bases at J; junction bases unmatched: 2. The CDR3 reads CASSQTSGGYNEQFF. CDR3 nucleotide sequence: TGTGCCAGCAGTCAGACTAGCGGGGGGTACAATGAGCAGTTCTTC.

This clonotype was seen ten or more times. As DNA, the CDR3 is TGTGCCAGCAGTTACGGGGCAGGGGGCTTGAACACTGAAGCTTTCTTT. Its protein is CASSYGAGGLNTEAFF. V gene TRBV6-6 combines with J gene TRBJ1-1; TRBD1 aligns across 8 bases. Trimming at V came to 2 bases and at J to 0 bases, leaving 5 bases not matched to a gene. Per germline, CDR1 MNHNY and CDR2 SVGAGI (reference sequence). The CDR3 runs 16 residues.

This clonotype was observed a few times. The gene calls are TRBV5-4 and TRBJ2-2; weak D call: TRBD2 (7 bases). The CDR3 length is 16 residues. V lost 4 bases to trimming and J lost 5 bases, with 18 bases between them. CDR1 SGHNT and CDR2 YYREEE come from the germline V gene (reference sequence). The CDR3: CASSLGGGGGTGELFF. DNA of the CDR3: TGTGCCAGCAGCCTTGGGGGGGGCGGCGGGACCGGGGAGCTGTTTTTT.

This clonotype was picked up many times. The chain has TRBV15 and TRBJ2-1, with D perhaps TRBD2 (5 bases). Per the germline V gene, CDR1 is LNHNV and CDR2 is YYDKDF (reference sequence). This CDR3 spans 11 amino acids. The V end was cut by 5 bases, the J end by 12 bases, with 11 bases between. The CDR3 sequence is CATSPGIGQFF. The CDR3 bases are TGTGCCACCAGCCCCGGGATCGGGCAGTTCTTC.

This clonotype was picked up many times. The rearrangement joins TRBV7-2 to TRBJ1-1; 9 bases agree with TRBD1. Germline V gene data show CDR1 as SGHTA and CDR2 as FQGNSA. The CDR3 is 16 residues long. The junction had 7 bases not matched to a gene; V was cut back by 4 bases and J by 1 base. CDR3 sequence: CASSYRMDRGNTEAFF. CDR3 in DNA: TGTGCCAGCAGCTATAGGATGGACAGGGGGAACACTGAAGCTTTCTTT.

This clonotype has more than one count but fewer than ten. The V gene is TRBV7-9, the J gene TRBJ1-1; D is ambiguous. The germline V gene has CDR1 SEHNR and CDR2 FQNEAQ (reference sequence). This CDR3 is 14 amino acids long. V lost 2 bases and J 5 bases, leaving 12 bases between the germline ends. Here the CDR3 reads CASSLSVGWTEAFF. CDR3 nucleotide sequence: TGTGCCAGCAGCTTAAGTGTTGGCTGGACTGAAGCTTTCTTT.

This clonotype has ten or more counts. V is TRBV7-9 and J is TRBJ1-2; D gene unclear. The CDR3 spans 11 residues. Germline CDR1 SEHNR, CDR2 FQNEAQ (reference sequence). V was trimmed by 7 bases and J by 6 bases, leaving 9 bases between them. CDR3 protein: CASTLDDGYTF. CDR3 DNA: TGTGCCAGCACCCTTGACGATGGCTACACCTTC.

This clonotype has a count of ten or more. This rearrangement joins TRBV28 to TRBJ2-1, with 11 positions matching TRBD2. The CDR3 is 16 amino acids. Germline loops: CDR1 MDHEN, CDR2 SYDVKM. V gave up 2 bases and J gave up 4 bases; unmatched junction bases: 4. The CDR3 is CASSLQTSGKYNEQFF. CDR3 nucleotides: TGTGCCAGCAGTTTACAGACTAGCGGGAAATACAATGAGCAGTTCTTC.

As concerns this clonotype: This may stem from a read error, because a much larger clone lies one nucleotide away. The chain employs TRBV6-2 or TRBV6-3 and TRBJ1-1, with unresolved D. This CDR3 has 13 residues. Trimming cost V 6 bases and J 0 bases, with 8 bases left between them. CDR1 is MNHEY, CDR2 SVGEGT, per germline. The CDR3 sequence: CASRGRLNTEAFF. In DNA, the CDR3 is TGTGCCAGCAGAGGACGACTGAACACTGAAGCTTTCTTT.

This CDR3 is CASSSQLLSNTGELFF. The CDR3 bases are TGCGCCAGCAGCTCACAGCTCCTCTCGAACACCGGGGAGCTGTTTTTT. The chain joins TRBV5-1 to TRBJ2-2; D ambiguous. From germline, CDR1 is SGHRS and CDR2 YFSETQ. The CDR3 has 16 amino acids. With 3 bases removed from V and 0 bases from J, the gap between germline ends came to 12 bases.

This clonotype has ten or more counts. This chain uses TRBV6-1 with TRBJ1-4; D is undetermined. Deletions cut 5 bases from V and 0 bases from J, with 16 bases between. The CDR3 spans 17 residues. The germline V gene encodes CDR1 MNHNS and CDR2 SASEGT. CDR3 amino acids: CASSPPRRGATNEKLFF. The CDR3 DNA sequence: TGTGCCAGCAGTCCGCCCCGCCGGGGTGCAACTAATGAAAAACTGTTTTTT.

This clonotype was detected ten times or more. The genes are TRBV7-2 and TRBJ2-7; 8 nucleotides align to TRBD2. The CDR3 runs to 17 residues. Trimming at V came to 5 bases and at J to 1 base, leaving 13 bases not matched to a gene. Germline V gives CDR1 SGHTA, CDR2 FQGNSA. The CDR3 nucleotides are TGTGCCAGCAGCCGGGGGGGTCGCGGAGGGTCGTCCTACGAGCAGTACTTC. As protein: CASSRGGRGGSSYEQYF.

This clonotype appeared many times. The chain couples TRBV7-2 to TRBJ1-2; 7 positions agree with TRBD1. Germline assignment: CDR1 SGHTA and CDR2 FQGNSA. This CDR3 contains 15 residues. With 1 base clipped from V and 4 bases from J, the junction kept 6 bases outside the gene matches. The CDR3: CASSLGFRQGYGYTF. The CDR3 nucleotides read TGTGCCAGCAGCTTAGGGTTCCGACAGGGCTATGGCTACACCTTC.

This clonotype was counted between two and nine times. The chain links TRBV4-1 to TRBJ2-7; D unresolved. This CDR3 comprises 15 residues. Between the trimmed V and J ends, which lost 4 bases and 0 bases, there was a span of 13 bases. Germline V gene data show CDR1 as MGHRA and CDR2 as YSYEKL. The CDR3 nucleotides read TGCGCCAGCAGCCCTGGGCAGGAAAGCTCCTACGAGCAGTACTTC. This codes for CASSPGQESSYEQYF.

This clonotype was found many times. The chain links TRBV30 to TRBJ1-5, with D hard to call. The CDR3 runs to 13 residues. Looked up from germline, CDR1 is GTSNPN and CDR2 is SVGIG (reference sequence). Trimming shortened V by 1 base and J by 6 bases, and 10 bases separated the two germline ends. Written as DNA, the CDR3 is TGTGCCTGGAGTGCGGGAAGGAGTCAGCCCCAGCATTTT. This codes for CAWSAGRSQPQHF.

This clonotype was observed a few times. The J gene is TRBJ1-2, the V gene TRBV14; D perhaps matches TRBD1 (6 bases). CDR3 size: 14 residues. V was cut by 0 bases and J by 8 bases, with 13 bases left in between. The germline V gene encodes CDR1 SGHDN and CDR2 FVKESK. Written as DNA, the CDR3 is TGTGCCAGCAGCCAAGAGGGGGCAAGCTTCGGCTACACCTTC. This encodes CASSQEGASFGYTF.

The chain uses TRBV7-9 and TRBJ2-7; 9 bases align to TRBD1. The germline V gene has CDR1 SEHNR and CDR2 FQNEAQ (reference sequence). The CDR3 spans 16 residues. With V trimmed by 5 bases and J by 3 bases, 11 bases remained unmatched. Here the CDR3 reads CASSPQGQGRLYEQYF. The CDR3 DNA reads TGTGCCAGCAGCCCCCAAGGACAGGGGAGGCTCTACGAGCAGTACTTC.

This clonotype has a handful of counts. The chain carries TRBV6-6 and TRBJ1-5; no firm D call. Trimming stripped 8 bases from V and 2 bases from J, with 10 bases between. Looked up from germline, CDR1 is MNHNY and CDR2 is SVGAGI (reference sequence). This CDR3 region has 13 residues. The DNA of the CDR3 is TGTGCCAGCGGGGTAATGGGCAATCAGCCCCAGCATTTT. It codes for CASGVMGNQPQHF.

The DNA of the CDR3 is TGTGCCAGCAGCTTGGACGGACAAGGCTACACCTTC. It is translated as CASSLDGQGYTF. This chain uses TRBV5-4 with TRBJ1-2, with a possible D match to TRBD1 (5 bases). The V end was cut by 0 bases, the J end by 8 bases, with 8 bases between. This CDR3 contains 12 residues. CDR1 is SGHNT and CDR2 is YYREEE in the germline V gene (reference sequence).

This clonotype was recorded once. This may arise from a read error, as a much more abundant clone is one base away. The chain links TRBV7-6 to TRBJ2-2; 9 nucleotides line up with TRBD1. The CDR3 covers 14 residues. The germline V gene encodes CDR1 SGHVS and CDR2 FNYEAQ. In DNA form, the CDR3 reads TGTGCCAGCCGGGACAGGGTGGGGACCGGGGAGCTGTTGTTT. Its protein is CASRDRVGTGELLF.